Listed here are 10 T cell receptor beta chains from one sample, sequenced in a study of vaccination effects on CD4 cells after COVID-19. These TCRs are of unknown antigen specificity. Some clones are missing from TCRdb's copy, which holds only in-frame ones; the method was immunoSEQ multiplex PCR. This sample has tens of thousands of clones, with roughly three quarters found just once. Cells that had been cultured for less than 13 days were the source of isolated CD4+ T cells. Sequencing used CD4+ T cells from PBMCs cultured without peptide, obtained before COVID-19 vaccination. Every receptor here comes from a human donor who received a COVID-19 vaccine.

The V call is TRBV12-2, the J call TRBJ1-1. TRBV12-2 constitutes a pseudogene. This CDR3 region has 16 residues. The CDR3, as DNA: TGTGCAAGTCGCTTCCCGATAGGAGGACCGAACACTGAAGCTTTCTTT. Encoded protein: CASRFPIGGPNTEAFF.

This chain connects TRBV5-1 to TRBJ1-2, with D possibly matching TRBD1 (6 bases). The CDR3 extends over 13 amino acids. Between the trimmed V and J ends, which lost 1 base and 8 bases, there was a span of 12 bases. Germline V gene sequence: CDR1 SGHRS, CDR2 YFSETQ. CDR3 sequence: CASSLKQGGGYTF. In nucleotides, the CDR3 is TGCGCCAGCAGCTTGAAACAGGGAGGGGGCTACACCTTC. The full variable domain, completed using reference TRBV5-1 and TRBJ1-2, is KAGVTQTPRYLIKTRGQQVTLSCSPISGHRSVSWYQQTPGQGLQFLFEYFSETQRNKGNFPGRFSGRQFSNSRSEMNVSTLELGDSALYLCASSLKQGGGYTFGSGTRLTVV.

There are a few counts of this clone. V is TRBV29-1 and J is TRBJ1-6; D may be TRBD1 (6 bases). Trimming cost V 8 bases and J 9 bases, with 17 bases left between them. Germline values: CDR1 SQVTM, CDR2 ANQGSEA. The CDR3 runs to 13 residues. CDR3 sequence (DNA): TGCAGCATACGAGACAGGCTAAGTTCACCCCTCCACTTT. Protein sequence: CSIRDRLSSPLHF.

CDR3 DNA: TGTGCCAGCAGTTCCATAACCGTGAACACTGAAGCTTTCTTT. Residues: CASSSITVNTEAFF. The V and J genes are TRBV28 and TRBJ1-1; D unresolved. The ends were cut back, 4 bases at V and 0 bases at J, with 9 bases in the middle. This CDR3 has 14 amino acids. Per germline, CDR1 MDHEN and CDR2 SYDVKM.

The J gene is TRBJ2-5, the V gene TRBV5-6; D unresolved. This CDR3 region has 13 residues. Trimming removed 0 bases at V and 5 bases at J, with 8 bases between. Looked up from germline, CDR1 is SGHDT and CDR2 is YYEEEE. The DNA for the CDR3 is TGTGCCAGCAGCTTGGGCCTGAGGGAGACCCAGTACTTC. Its translation: CASSLGLRETQYF.

This sequence joins TRBV4-1 and TRBJ2-5, with a possible D match to TRBD2 (6 bases). The CDR3 is made up of 20 amino acids. Germline V gene sequence: CDR1 MGHRA, CDR2 YSYEKL. Trimming removed 1 base at V and 4 bases at J, with 28 bases between. The CDR3 sequence is CASSQVGLGGRGVQRETQYF. CDR3 nucleotides: TGCGCCAGCAGCCAAGTCGGTTTGGGGGGTAGGGGTGTTCAGAGAGAGACCCAGTACTTC.

This clone was detected a few times. V usage is TRBV4-1 and J usage is TRBJ1-2; D unclear. The V end lost 0 bases, the J end lost 4 bases, and 15 bases lay between the germline ends. The CDR3 spans 16 residues. Germline V gene sequence: CDR1 MGHRA, CDR2 YSYEKL. CDR3 in DNA: TGCGCCAGCAGCCAAGATCTAGAGGGTGCCGGCTATGGCTACACCTTC. Residues: CASSQDLEGAGYGYTF.

Of note for this clone: Other DNA sequences in the same sample also yield this CDR3. The chain joins TRBV5-1 to TRBJ2-5, with TRBD1 matching 8 bases. The germline V gene has CDR1 SGHRS and CDR2 YFSETQ. This CDR3 region has 14 residues. After removal of 7 bases from V and 4 bases from J, the junction contained 9 bases not matched to a gene. The CDR3 coding sequence is TGCGCCAGCTCCGGACAGGGAGAAGGAGAGACCCAGTACTTC. Translation gives CASSGQGEGETQYF.

The chain links TRBV4-1 to TRBJ1-1; D not resolved. Germline V gene data show CDR1 as MGHRA and CDR2 as YSYEKL. V was trimmed by 1 base and J by 6 bases, leaving 18 bases between them. CDR3 length: 16 amino acids. The CDR3 DNA follows: TGCGCCAGCAGCCAAGCTGGACGGGATCTAGGCGCTGAAGCTTTCTTT. It yields the protein CASSQAGRDLGAEAFF.

The V gene is TRBV18, the J gene TRBJ1-1, with TRBD1 as a possible D gene (6 bases). The CDR3 has 14 amino acids. Germline V gene sequence: CDR1 KGHSH, CDR2 LQKENI. The V end lost 3 bases, the J end lost 2 bases, and 10 bases lay between the germline ends. CDR3 loop: CASSPSTGNTEAFF. CDR3 DNA sequence: TGTGCCAGCTCACCGTCGACAGGTAACACTGAAGCTTTCTTT.